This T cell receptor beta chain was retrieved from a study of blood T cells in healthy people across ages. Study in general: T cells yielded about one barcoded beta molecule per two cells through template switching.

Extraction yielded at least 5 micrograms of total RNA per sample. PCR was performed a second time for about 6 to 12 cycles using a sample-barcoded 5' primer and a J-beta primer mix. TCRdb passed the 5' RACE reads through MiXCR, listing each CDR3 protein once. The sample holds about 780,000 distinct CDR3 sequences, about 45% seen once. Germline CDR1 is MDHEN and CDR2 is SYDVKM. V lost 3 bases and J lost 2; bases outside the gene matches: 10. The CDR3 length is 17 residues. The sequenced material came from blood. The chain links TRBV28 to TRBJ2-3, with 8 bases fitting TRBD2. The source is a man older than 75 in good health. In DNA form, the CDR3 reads TGTGCCAGCAGTTTCCCCGGGACTAGACCGATCACAGATACGCAGTATTTT. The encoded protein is CASSFPGTRPITDTQYF.